A single sample is the source of the 2 T cell receptor beta chains below, sequenced in a study of breast tumors, draining lymph nodes, adjacent tissues. The lymph nodes were axillary draining lymph nodes from breast cancer patients. TCRdb re-derived calls from the multiplex PCR reads in MiXCR, one entry per CDR3 protein. The data show around 130,000 distinct CDR3 sequences, about 20% seen once. The sample comprised axillary lymph node tissue. These receptors were collected from a female donor with breast cancer. Some clones in this sample may be carry-over from other donors' samples.

This clonotype was found many times. V is TRBV18 and J is TRBJ2-7; tentative D call: TRBD2 (6 bases). From germline, CDR1 is KGHSH and CDR2 LQKENI. V lost 1 base and J lost 0, with 13 bases in between. CDR3 length equals 16 residues. DNA for the CDR3: TGTGCCAGCTCACCACTTTTTGGCGGGAACTCCTACGAGCAGTACTTC. It yields the protein CASSPLFGGNSYEQYF.

This clonotype was detected ten times or more. CDR3 amino acids: CASSNARVGSTDTQYF. For the CDR3, the DNA is TGTGCCAGCAGCAACGCGAGGGTGGGGAGCACAGATACGCAGTATTTT. The chain uses TRBV5-4 and TRBJ2-3; TRBD2 is a possible D gene (5 bases). CDR3 length equals 16 residues. V lost 4 bases, J lost 0 bases, and 15 bases lay in between. Germline V gene data show CDR1 as SGHNT and CDR2 as YYREEE (reference sequence). The entire variable domain, with the rest obtained from reference TRBV5-4 and TRBJ2-3, is as follows: ETGVTQSPTHLIKTRGQQVTLRCSSQSGHNTVSWYQQALGQGPQFIFQYYREEENGRGNFPPRFSGLQFPNYSSELNVNALELDDSALYLCASSNARVGSTDTQYFGPGTRLTVL.